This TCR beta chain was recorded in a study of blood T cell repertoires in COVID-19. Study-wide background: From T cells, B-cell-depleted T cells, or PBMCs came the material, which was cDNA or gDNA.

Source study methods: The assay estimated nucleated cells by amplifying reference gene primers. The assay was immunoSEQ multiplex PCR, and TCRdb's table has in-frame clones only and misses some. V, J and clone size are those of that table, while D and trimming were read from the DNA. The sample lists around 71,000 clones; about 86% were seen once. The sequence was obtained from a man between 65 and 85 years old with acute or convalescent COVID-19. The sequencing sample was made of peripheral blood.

For the CDR3, the DNA is TGTGCCAGCAGCTCAGGACTAGCGGGAGGGCCCGGAGAGACCCAGTACTTC. Amino acid sequence: CASSSGLAGGPGETQYF. V and J are TRBV7-9 and TRBJ2-5; 15 bases are shared with TRBD2. The CDR3 has 17 residues. The ends lost 4 bases at V and 4 bases at J; junction bases unmatched: 7. Looked up from germline, CDR1 is SEHNR and CDR2 is FQNEAQ (reference sequence).